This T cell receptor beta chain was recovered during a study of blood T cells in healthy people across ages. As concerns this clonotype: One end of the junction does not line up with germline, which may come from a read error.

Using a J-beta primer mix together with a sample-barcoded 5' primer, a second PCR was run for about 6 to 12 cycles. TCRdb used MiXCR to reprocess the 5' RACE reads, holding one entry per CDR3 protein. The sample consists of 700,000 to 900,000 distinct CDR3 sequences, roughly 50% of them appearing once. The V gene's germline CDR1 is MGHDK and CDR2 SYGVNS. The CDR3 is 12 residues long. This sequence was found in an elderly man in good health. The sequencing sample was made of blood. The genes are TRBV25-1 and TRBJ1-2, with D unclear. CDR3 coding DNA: TGTGCCAGCAGTGAGTACTCTAATGGGTACACCTTC. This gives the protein CASSEYSNGYTF.